Below, one T cell receptor (beta chain) is given with its context. The antigen is undetermined. These data come from a study of T cells after yellow fever vaccination. From the 5' RACE reads, TCRdb called clonotypes with MiXCR, one entry per CDR3 protein. The table shows hundreds of thousands of distinct CDR3 sequences, with roughly an eighth occurring only once. Study observations and caveats: The study found a weaker secondary response that peaked faster, day 5 versus 15. Any FACS-sorted repertoire could hold abundant clonotypes that contaminate it from the bulk population. The booster response re-showed most primary clones: approximately 97% CD4, approximately 90% CD8.

The input for sequencing was PBMCs, taken on the day of the yellow fever booster vaccination. The source of this sequence is a man in his thirties or forties who received the YFV17D yellow fever vaccine.

CDR3 sequence (DNA): TGCGCCAGCAGCCAAGCATGGGGGGAATATTCACCCCTCCACTTT. This encodes CASSQAWGEYSPLHF. V is TRBV4-3 and J is TRBJ1-6; D perhaps matches TRBD1 (5 bases). CDR3 length: 15 residues. V was pared by 1 base and J by 8 bases, with 12 bases between. Germline CDR1 and CDR2: LGHNA and YSLEER.